This TCR beta chain was sequenced during a study of beta chain features in type 1 diabetes. Study observations and caveats: A closer apparent resemblance between naive, central memory and Treg TCRB repertoires was seen in patients than in healthy donors.

In the case of this clone: Its antigen is not known.

The study reverse transcribed the entire isolated RNA, so it sequenced expressed TCRB transcripts. Samples of naive, central memory and regulatory T cells yielded a mean of about 3.7 million reads. TCRdb keeps only in-frame clones here, not all; method: immunoSEQ multiplex PCR. Among more than 300,000 clones listed, around 12% were seen once. With V trimmed by 8 bases and J by 4 bases, 10 bases remained unmatched. Germline values: CDR1 LGHNT, CDR2 FRNRAP. There are 15 residues in the CDR3. A single heparinised blood sample, averaging approximately 0.12 L, was obtained per donor. Sequencing was performed on naive CD4+ T cells from blood. V is TRBV12-5 and J is TRBJ2-1; 8 nucleotides agree with TRBD2. This sequence originates from a young man in good health. CDR3 loop: CASQDGSGGYNEQFF. The CDR3 nucleotides read TGTGCTAGTCAAGACGGGTCGGGAGGGTACAATGAGCAGTTCTTC.